Listed below are T cell receptor beta chains from one sample, sequenced in a study of metastatic and nonmetastatic thyroid tumors. TCRdb re-called clones from the PCR reads using MiXCR. The table has approximately 25,000 clones, more than 25% seen once; the top ten hold 15% to 20%. The sample was blood. The source of these receptors is a male donor with papillary thyroid cancer or a benign thyroid nodule (not recorded which). Some clones in this sample may be carry-over from other donors' samples. Each CDR3 is given with its conserved first and last residue. The D gene is left open where the match is weak. Size is stated for part of the rows, as once, few or many counts, or as a class when the clone is expanded.

v_call: TRBV27; j_call: TRBJ1-1; d_call: .; clone_size: many; cdr3_aa: CASGRGEGNTEAFF; cdr3_nt: TGTGCCAGCGGCCGGGGTGAGGGAAACACTGAAGCTTTCTTT
v_call: TRBV2; j_call: TRBJ2-7; d_call: .; clone_size: few; cdr3_aa: CASSLSLGTYEQYF; cdr3_nt: TGTGCCAGCAGTTTAAGCCTCGGAACCTACGAGCAGTACTTC
v_call: TRBV3-1; j_call: TRBJ2-7; d_call: .; clone_size: many; cdr3_aa: CASSQVRTGARNEQYF; cdr3_nt: TGTGCCAGCAGCCAAGTTAGGACGGGAGCGAGGAACGAGCAGTACTTC
v_call: TRBV28; j_call: TRBJ2-7; d_call: .; clone_size: few; cdr3_aa: CASSWCPPPYEQYF; cdr3_nt: TGTGCCAGCAGTTGGTGCCCCCCGCCCTACGAGCAGTACTTC
v_call: TRBV5-1; j_call: TRBJ2-5; d_call: .; clone_size: many; cdr3_aa: CASSLEAGLGTQYF; cdr3_nt: TGCGCCAGCAGCTTGGAGGCGGGACTGGGGACCCAGTACTTC
v_call: TRBV10-1; j_call: TRBJ1-5; d_call: .; clone_size: many; cdr3_aa: CARGSGNQPQHF; cdr3_nt: TGCGCCAGGGGGTCTGGGAATCAGCCCCAGCATTTT
v_call: TRBV24-1; j_call: TRBJ2-5; d_call: TRBD1; clone_size: many; cdr3_aa: CATSDSWTGPTQYF; cdr3_nt: TGTGCCACCAGTGATTCGTGGACAGGCCCGACCCAGTACTTC
v_call: TRBV11-2; j_call: TRBJ1-2; d_call: TRBD1; clone_size: .; cdr3_aa: CASSLGGDRGRNGYTF; cdr3_nt: TGTGCCAGCAGCTTAGGAGGTGACAGGGGGCGGAATGGCTACACCTTC
v_call: TRBV18; j_call: TRBJ2-1; d_call: TRBD2; clone_size: many; cdr3_aa: CASSLTSGSYEQFF; cdr3_nt: TGTGCCAGCTCACTCACTAGCGGGAGCTATGAGCAGTTCTTC
v_call: TRBV7-2; j_call: TRBJ2-7; d_call: .; clone_size: many; cdr3_aa: CASSPSDYSEQYF; cdr3_nt: TGTGCCAGCAGCCCCTCGGACTACTCCGAGCAGTACTTC
v_call: TRBV7-2; j_call: TRBJ2-7; d_call: TRBD2; clone_size: .; cdr3_aa: CASSLERGYEEYF; cdr3_nt: TGTGCCAGCAGCTTGGAGCGGGGTTACGAGGAGTACTTC
v_call: TRBV30; j_call: TRBJ2-2; d_call: .; clone_size: .; cdr3_aa: CAWGEGAGGELFF; cdr3_nt: TGTGCCTGGGGGGAGGGGGCTGGCGGGGAGCTGTTTTTT
v_call: TRBV11-2; j_call: TRBJ2-2; d_call: .; clone_size: medium-sized; cdr3_aa: CASSEELGELFF; cdr3_nt: TGTGCCAGCAGCGAGGAGCTTGGGGAGCTGTTTTTT
v_call: TRBV3-1; j_call: TRBJ2-7; d_call: TRBD2; clone_size: .; cdr3_aa: CASSTAGVEQYF; cdr3_nt: TGCGCCAGCAGCACAGCGGGGGTCGAGCAGTACTTC
v_call: TRBV11-2; j_call: TRBJ2-3; d_call: TRBD2; clone_size: many; cdr3_aa: CASSLDPIAGNTQYF; cdr3_nt: TGTGCCAGCAGCTTAGACCCTATAGCGGGGAATACGCAGTATTTT
v_call: TRBV4-1; j_call: TRBJ2-7; d_call: TRBD2; clone_size: medium-sized; cdr3_aa: CASSPGLADYEQYF; cdr3_nt: TGCGCCAGCAGCCCCGGACTAGCGGACTACGAGCAGTACTTC
v_call: TRBV28; j_call: TRBJ1-5; d_call: .; clone_size: many; cdr3_aa: CASSFDGPHQPQHF; cdr3_nt: TGTGCCAGCAGTTTCGACGGGCCTCATCAGCCCCAGCATTTT
v_call: TRBV20-1; j_call: TRBJ1-5; d_call: .; clone_size: .; cdr3_aa: CSARRGSSNQPQHF; cdr3_nt: TGCAGTGCTCGCAGGGGCTCCAGCAATCAGCCCCAGCATTTT
v_call: TRBV11-2; j_call: TRBJ2-7; d_call: .; clone_size: medium-sized; cdr3_aa: CASSLTLASYEQYF; cdr3_nt: TGTGCCAGCAGCTTAACACTAGCTTCCTACGAGCAGTACTTC